This entry concerns a single T cell receptor (beta chain). Per the authors' pipeline: Scientists estimated how many nucleated cells there were by amplifying reference gene primers. The table came from immunoSEQ multiplex PCR; TCRdb's copy has only in-frame clones and leaves some out. The V and J calls and clone size were taken over from that table, and D and trimming were inferred from the DNA. The sample lists a few hundred thousand clones; roughly 87% were seen once. This sample was included in a study of blood T cell repertoires in COVID-19. Looking at the study overall: T cells, B-cell-depleted T cells, or PBMCs provided the cDNA or gDNA that served as material.

V lost 1 base, J lost 2 bases, and 10 bases lay in between. From germline, CDR1 is SGHNT and CDR2 YYREEE (reference sequence). The CDR3 sequence is 15 residues long. The rearrangement uses TRBV5-4 and TRBJ1-5; TRBD1 is a possible D gene (6 bases). The sequence came from a woman between 18 and 29 years old who had recovered from COVID-19. The source material was peripheral blood. The CDR3 spells CASSLSHRGNQPQHF. CDR3 coding DNA: TGTGCCAGCAGCTTGTCCCACAGGGGCAATCAGCCCCAGCATTTT. The entire variable domain, with the rest obtained from reference TRBV5-4 and TRBJ1-5, is as follows: ETGVTQSPTHLIKTRGQQVTLRCSSQSGHNTVSWYQQALGQGPQFIFQYYREEENGRGNFPPRFSGLQFPNYSSELNVNALELDDSALYLCASSLSHRGNQPQHFGDGTRLSIL.